The present TCR beta chain was sequenced within a study of cytomegalovirus exposure and HLA in healthy donors. 13 Jbeta primers and 60 Vbeta primers were used for the PCR. Using immunoSEQ multiplex PCR, the repertoire was profiled, and TCRdb retains in-frame clones only, with some absent. Of about 150,000 clones detected, more than 75% appear once; the ten largest clones hold 1.8%. The CDR3 is made up of 12 amino acids. Germline V gene sequence: CDR1 SEHNR, CDR2 FQNEAQ (reference sequence). In regard to this clone: Its target is not known. One junction end does not reproduce the germline sequence, and a read error may be involved.

Whole-study findings and limits: Immune exposure data for these donors was limited to CMV serostatus. In a later analysis, most CMV-associated TCR beta chains appeared HLA-restricted. Reported performance of the classifier showed diagnosis of cytomegalovirus status with high specificity and sensitivity. What was likely a sequencing artifact was a cluster of highly shared sequence variants.

The chain couples TRBV7-9 to TRBJ1-2; D gene ambiguous. This sequence was found in a man in his forties in good health and CMV-seronegative. Sequencing used PBMCs. The CDR3 bases are TGTTCCAGCAGCTTGTTCAGGCACGGCTACACCTTC. Translating gives CSSSLFRHGYTF.